This TCR beta chain was recorded in a study of T cells in localized non-small cell lung cancer. General study findings and limits: Across samples, adjacent lung featured a median around 56 of the top 100 tumor clones. Uninvolved adjacent lung showed peak T cell clonality, exceeding tumor. Owing to sequencing of a solitary tumor region, heterogeneity cannot be discounted. A denser population of T cells in blood accompanied longer overall survival.

The CDR3 length is 15 residues. From germline, CDR1 is SGHNT and CDR2 YYREEE (reference sequence). J was trimmed by 5 bases and V by 4 bases; bases with no gene match: 10. The assay was immunoSEQ multiplex PCR, and TCRdb's table has in-frame clones only and misses some. The sample shows 53,000 or so clones, approximately 90% of them seen only once. Worth noting for this clone: Its antigen is unidentified.

This rearrangement joins TRBV5-4 to TRBJ2-7; 9 nucleotides match TRBD1. The source of this sequence is a man aged 35 to 69 with stage I lung adenocarcinoma. This specimen consisted of peripheral blood, obtained before any cancer treatment. The CDR3 region has the DNA TGTGCCAGCAGCCTGGGGCGGGGACAGGGCGACGAGCAGTACTTC. This encodes CASSLGRGQGDEQYF.